Listed below are T cell receptor beta chains from one sample, sequenced in a study of response to subunit inactivated influenza vaccine. TCRdb re-derived calls from the RT-PCR reads in MiXCR, one entry per CDR3 protein. The sample yields 250,000 to 350,000 distinct CDR3 sequences, approximately 20% seen once. Sequenced here: PBMCs from blood, sampled 21 months after vaccination. Receptors were obtained from a man between 45 and 75 years old who received an inactivated influenza vaccine. Both conserved end residues are part of each CDR3. Fields, in order: V gene, CDR3 length, CDR3 protein.

TRBV4-1	14	CASSQENANQPQHF
TRBV7-2	16	CASSRQGPSSYNEQFF
TRBV7-9	15	CASSQWTGGEEKLFF
TRBV28	14	CASILSGRYNEQFF
TRBV30	13	CACTPGQGVEAFF
TRBV15	16	CATSGIAGTGLGEQFF
TRBV12-3/TRBV12-4	16	CASSTDPGQGNYGYTF
TRBV7-8	17	CASSLARGLATNEKLFF
TRBV20-1	12	CSAETGLDEQYF
TRBV12-3/TRBV12-4	13	CASSLRIRSPLHF
TRBV10-3	13	CAIGGDRDYGYTF
TRBV18	15	CASSPGTDPNSPLHF
TRBV28	13	CASSLMYYPEQYF
TRBV2	14	CASSYKQGNQPQHF
TRBV6-1	18	CASRGLAGGAKNTGELFF
TRBV4-1	15	CASTPGWNLDEKLFF
TRBV6-2/TRBV6-3	13	CASSYYRGNEQYF
TRBV4-1	16	CASSQEQLRAREKLFF
TRBV3-1	16	CASSQGGDRGNQPQHF
TRBV20-1	15	CSARVGGTANTEAFF
TRBV6-6	12	CASRQTGNEQYF
TRBV12-3/TRBV12-4	16	CASSWSGAPGGSPLHF
TRBV4-1	15	CASSLRSGGLETQYF
TRBV7-9	11	CASSLTHEQFF
TRBV5-6	13	CASSWTSTDTQYF
TRBV9	15	CASSPTHSANYGYTF
TRBV5-1	11	CASSLQNEQFF
TRBV7-9	16	CASSVAPSGVYNEQFF
TRBV2	13	CASKGDGPYEQYF
TRBV4-1	16	CASSQEVSQVNTEAFF
TRBV29-1	13	CSVEYRMNTEAFF
TRBV3-1	15	CASSQVSGSGNTIYF
TRBV6-2/TRBV6-3	14	CASSLPPGMKGYTF
TRBV5-4	15	CASSTGTGSRSPLHF
TRBV7-9	15	CASSYTTGYSYEQYF
TRBV12-3/TRBV12-4	13	CASRRPGLGGYTF
TRBV7-2	14	CASSFVGADSPLHF
TRBV6-5	13	CASMGQGGQPQHF
TRBV4-2	18	CASSQEVGSHPSGNNIYF
TRBV5-6	13	CASSLDPGRGYTF
TRBV15	17	CATSGGLVGGSGNTIYF
TRBV6-1	14	CASSLQPTNEKLFF
TRBV4-2	14	CASSPPRGYTEAFF
TRBV7-2	17	CASSSRIMLGHSYEQYF
TRBV2	13	CASSRTPRNEQFF
TRBV20-1	15	CSAIWTGTKNSPLHF
TRBV11-2	14	CASGALGGNSPLHF